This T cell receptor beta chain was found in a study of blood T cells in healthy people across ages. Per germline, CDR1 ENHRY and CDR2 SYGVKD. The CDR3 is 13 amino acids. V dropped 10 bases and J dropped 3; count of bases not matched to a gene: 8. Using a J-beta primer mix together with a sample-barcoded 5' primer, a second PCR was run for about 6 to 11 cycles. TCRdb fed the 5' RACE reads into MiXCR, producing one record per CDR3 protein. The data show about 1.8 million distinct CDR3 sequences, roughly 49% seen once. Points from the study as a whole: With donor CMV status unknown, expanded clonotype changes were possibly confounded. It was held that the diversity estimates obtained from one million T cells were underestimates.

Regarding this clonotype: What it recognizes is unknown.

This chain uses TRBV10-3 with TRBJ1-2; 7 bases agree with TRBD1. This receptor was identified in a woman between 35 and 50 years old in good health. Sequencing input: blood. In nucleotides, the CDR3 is TGTGCCAGAAGACAGGGAGTGGACTATGGCTACACCTTC. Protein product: CARRQGVDYGYTF.